This entry is about one T cell receptor (beta chain). As yet, its antigen is unknown. Germline V lookup: CDR1 SNHLY, CDR2 FYNNEI. Between the trimmed V and J ends, which lost 6 bases and 0 bases, there was a span of 15 bases. This CDR3 contains 15 residues. The record originates from a study of human T cells and chemical hapten exposure. Study as a whole: Sensitization applied 2% DPC to approximately 2 cm by approximately 2 cm of upper inner arm skin.

Study-wide results and caveats: TCRs exceeding a frequency of 1 in 1000 stayed unchanged under DPC sensitization.

Unique molecular identifiers were linked by the library to individual cDNA molecules. TCRdb reprocessed the RACE reads via MiXCR and lists one record per CDR3 protein. The sample yields just under 40,000 distinct CDR3 sequences, approximately 12% seen once. Regarding time point: patch test 3, about 24 weeks after DPC sensitization. Treatment of the sample: therapeutic diphenylcyclopropenone sensitization with weekly scalp DPC. Extraction of total RNA was performed on unfractionated whole blood. Alopecia patients, 18 to 70 years old and DPC-suitable, served as donors. This TCR was recovered from a woman aged 35 to 49 with alopecia areata. Some clones in this sample may be carry-over from other donors' samples. The V gene is TRBV2, the J gene TRBJ2-7; D could derive from TRBD1 or TRBD2 (5 bases each). Sequencing used whole blood, obtained in connection with sensitization to the hapten diphenylcyclopropenone (DPC). The CDR3 sequence is CASRPPGRYSYEQYF. The CDR3 DNA follows: TGTGCCAGCAGGCCCCCGGGACGCTACTCCTACGAGCAGTACTTC.